The T cell receptor beta chain under discussion was sequenced for a study of T cell repertoires in cytomegalovirus infection (dated by TCRdb to about 2019). At the level of the whole study: Peptide stimulations targeted recently identified HLA-C-restricted CMV epitopes, whose presentation resists viral immunomodulation, together with well-studied HLA-B-restricted epitopes. Because public TCR beta signatures pointed to carriage of CMV infection together with the matching HLA type, the HLA type of each donor mattered for the analysis. The investigation overall reported the following: In both this cohort and an independent cohort of some 370 donors, the cumulative frequency of public TCR beta family members distinguished carriers of CMV infection plus the relevant HLA type. The ex vivo response was dominated by HLA-C-restricted CMV-specific TCR beta clonotypes, which also provided the single most frequent clonotype in two of eight donors.

The junction carries 9 bases between V and J, which are trimmed by 8 bases and 1 base respectively. Taken from cysteine to phenylalanine, the CDR3 has 13 residues. Left in the record is the CDR3 DNA by itself, 39 bases read in frame from the first base. This clonotype was seen ten or more times. Its antigen is currently not known. No base quality information exists; no much larger clone differs at one position. Sequencing relied on an Illumina HiSeq 1500. TCRdb reworked the public reads: Q25 trimming with fastp, MiXCR clone assembly, productive beta chains retained. When rows share a CDR3 protein, they turn into one entry using the most common DNA and genes. The sample table contains some 920,000 distinct CDR3 sequences; only one count was recorded for approximately 33% of them. In total, the top ten clones hold 13% of the sample. Sample treatment or condition, as interpreted from the label and publication: in vitro stimulation with specific CMV peptide epitopes to enrich CMV-specific T cells.

The V and J genes are TRBV12-3 or TRBV12-4 and TRBJ2-1, with a tentative D gene TRBD1 over 5 matching bases. The TCR originated in a human donor in good health (CMV status not recorded). Some clones in this sample may be carry-over from other donors' samples. Material: cultured CD8+ T cells from PBMCs, obtained from culture after CMV antigen stimulation. At the DNA level, the sequence is TGTGCCAGCGCCCCAGGGTCCTACAATGAGCAGTTCTTC. Its amino acids are CASAPGSYNEQFF.